This record covers a single TCR beta chain. Antigen unknown. This table comes from immunoSEQ multiplex PCR, and its TCRdb copy is limited to in-frame clones, with some not included. The data contain over 2,000,000 clones, roughly 93% of them seen just once; the ten biggest clones take up approximately 1.6%. CDR3 length: 12 amino acids. Germline lookup yields CDR1 SGHAT and CDR2 FQNNGV. The V end was cut by 4 bases, the J end by 8 bases, with 9 bases between. The data belong to a study of shared clonotypes between healthy human individuals. Across the whole study: Researchers assigned three CD4 naive, three CD4 memory, two CD8 naive and one CD8 memory plate to each donor. Findings and limits, study-wide: The four-donor shared clonotypes exceeded non-shared clonotypes in generation probability, with non-shared ones scoring lower. Sampling was confined to blood; repertoires within tissues likely differ. A few donors showed sharing of about 5.5% of naive CD4 clonotypes.

Naive-designated CD8 cells lacked CD45RO, were positively enriched for CCR7, and omitted terminally differentiated effector memory CD45RA+ cells. This TCR was sampled from a man in his late teens or twenties in good health. Some clones in this sample may be carry-over from other donors' samples. This chain joins TRBV11-2 and TRBJ2-1; D uncertain. Specimen: naive CD8+ T cells from PBMCs. The CDR3: CASSWAADEQFF. In DNA form, the CDR3 reads TGTGCCAGCAGCTGGGCCGCCGATGAGCAGTTCTTC.